This T cell receptor (beta chain) appears in the sequencing data of a study of Ad26.COV2.S vaccination and SARS-CoV-2 variants. TCRdb's copy holds only in-frame clones and misses some; the assay was immunoSEQ multiplex PCR. The sample has about 350,000 clones, 88% seen once. As for this clone: Its specificity is unknown.

The sample's treatment: roughly 19 received Ad26.COV2.S at low or high dose, single or two shots; about 5 received placebo; per-sample allocation not given. Samples came from day 63 after the first vaccine or placebo injection. The study's findings and limits: Individuals receiving vaccine had higher spike-specific TCR breadth than placebo recipients did.

The CDR3 covers 14 residues. Germline values: CDR1 LGHDT, CDR2 YNNKEL (reference sequence). V lost 6 bases and J 0 bases, leaving 9 bases between the germline ends. This clonotype was obtained from a person aged 18-65 years who received the Ad26.COV2.S COVID-19 vaccine or a placebo. The specimen comprised peripheral blood, sampled in a trial of Ad26.COV2.S vaccine versus placebo. V usage is TRBV3-1 (or the pseudogene TRBV3-2) and J usage is TRBJ1-3; no clear D. This chain's CDR3 is CASSPEISGNTIYF. CDR3 DNA: TGTGCCAGCAGTCCCGAGATCTCTGGAAACACCATATATTTT.